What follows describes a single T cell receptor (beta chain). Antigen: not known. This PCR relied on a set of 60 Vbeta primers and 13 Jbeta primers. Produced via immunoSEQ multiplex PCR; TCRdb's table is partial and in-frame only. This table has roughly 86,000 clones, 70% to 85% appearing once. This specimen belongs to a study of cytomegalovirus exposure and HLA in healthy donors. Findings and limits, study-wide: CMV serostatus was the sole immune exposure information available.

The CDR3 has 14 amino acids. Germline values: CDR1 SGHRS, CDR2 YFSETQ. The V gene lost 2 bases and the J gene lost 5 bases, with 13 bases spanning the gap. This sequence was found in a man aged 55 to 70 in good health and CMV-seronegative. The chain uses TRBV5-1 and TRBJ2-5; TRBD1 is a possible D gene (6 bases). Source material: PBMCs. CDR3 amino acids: CASSFNRDGETQYF. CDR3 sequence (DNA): TGCGCCAGCAGCTTTAACAGGGACGGGGAGACCCAGTACTTC. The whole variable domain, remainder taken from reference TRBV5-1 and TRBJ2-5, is KAGVTQTPRYLIKTRGQQVTLSCSPISGHRSVSWYQQTPGQGLQFLFEYFSETQRNKGNFPGRFSGRQFSNSRSEMNVSTLELGDSALYLCASSFNRDGETQYFGPGTRLLVL.